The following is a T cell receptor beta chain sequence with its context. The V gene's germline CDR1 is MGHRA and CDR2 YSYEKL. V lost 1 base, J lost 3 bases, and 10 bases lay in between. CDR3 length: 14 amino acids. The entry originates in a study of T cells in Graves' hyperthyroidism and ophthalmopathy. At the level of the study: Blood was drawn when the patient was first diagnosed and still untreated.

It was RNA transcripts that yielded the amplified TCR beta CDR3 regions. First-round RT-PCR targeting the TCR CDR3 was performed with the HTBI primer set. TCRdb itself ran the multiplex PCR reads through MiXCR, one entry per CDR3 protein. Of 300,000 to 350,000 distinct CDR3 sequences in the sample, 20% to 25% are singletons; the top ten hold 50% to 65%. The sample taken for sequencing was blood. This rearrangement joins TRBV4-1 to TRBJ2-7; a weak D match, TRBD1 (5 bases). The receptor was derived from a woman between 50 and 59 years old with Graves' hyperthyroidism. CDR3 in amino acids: CASSQVQGGYEQYF. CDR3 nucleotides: TGCGCCAGCAGCCAAGTCCAGGGTGGCTACGAGCAGTACTTC.